This TCR beta chain came from a study of shared clonotypes between healthy human individuals. Across the whole study: Donors were a couple of women and a few men aged 18 to 49.

The repertoire was sequenced with immunoSEQ multiplex PCR; TCRdb's copy has only in-frame clones and lacks some. Here the sample spans around 2,000,000 clones, approximately 95% being singletons. CD45RO-negative CD8 cells positively selected for CCR7 made up the naive population, which excluded terminally differentiated effector memory CD45RA+ cells. A remark on this clone: Its target is unknown.

Overall study results and limits: Rarefaction indicated that sorted-subset sequencing remained incomplete although depth was large.

The CDR3 runs to 14 residues. The V end was cut by 3 bases, the J end by 4 bases, with 12 bases between. CDR1 and CDR2 from the germline V gene are SNHLY and FYNNEI. Sequenced sample: naive CD8+ T cells sorted from blood. The sequence derives from a young man in good health. V usage is TRBV2 and J usage is TRBJ1-1, with D unclear. CDR3 bases: TGTGCCAGCAGTGAGGACCCCTCAGGCACTGAAGCTTTCTTT. Translating gives CASSEDPSGTEAFF.